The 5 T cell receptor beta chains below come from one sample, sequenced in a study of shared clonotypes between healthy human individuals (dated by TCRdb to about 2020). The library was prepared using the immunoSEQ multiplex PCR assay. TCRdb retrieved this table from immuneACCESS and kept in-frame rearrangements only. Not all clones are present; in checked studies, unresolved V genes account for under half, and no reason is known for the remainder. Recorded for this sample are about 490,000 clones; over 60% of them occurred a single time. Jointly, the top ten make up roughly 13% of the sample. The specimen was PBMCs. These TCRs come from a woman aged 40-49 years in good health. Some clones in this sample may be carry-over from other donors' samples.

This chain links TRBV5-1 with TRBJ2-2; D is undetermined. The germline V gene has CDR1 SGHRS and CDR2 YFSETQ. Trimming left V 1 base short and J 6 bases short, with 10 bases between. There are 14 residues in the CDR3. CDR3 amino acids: CASSLHYPAGELFF. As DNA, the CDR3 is TGCGCCAGCAGCTTGCACTACCCTGCCGGGGAGCTGTTTTTT. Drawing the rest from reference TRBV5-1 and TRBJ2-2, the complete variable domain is KAGVTQTPRYLIKTRGQQVTLSCSPISGHRSVSWYQQTPGQGLQFLFEYFSETQRNKGNFPGRFSGRQFSNSRSEMNVSTLELGDSALYLCASSLHYPAGELFFGEGSRLTVL.

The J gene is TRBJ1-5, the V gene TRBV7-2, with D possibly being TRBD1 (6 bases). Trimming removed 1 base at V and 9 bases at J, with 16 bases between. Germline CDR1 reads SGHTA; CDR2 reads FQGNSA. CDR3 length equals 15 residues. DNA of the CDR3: TGTGCCAGCAGCTTAGAAGGGGGGTTAGGAGTGCCCCAGCATTTT. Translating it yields CASSLEGGLGVPQHF.

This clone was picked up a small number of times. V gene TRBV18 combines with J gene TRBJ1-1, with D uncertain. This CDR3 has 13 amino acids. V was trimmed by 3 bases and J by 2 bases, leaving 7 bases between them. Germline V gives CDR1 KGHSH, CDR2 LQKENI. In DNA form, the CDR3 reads TGTGCCAGCTCACCGGTTTTAAACACTGAAGCTTTCTTT. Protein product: CASSPVLNTEAFF. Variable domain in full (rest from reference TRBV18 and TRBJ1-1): NAGVMQNPRHLVRRRGQEARLRCSPMKGHSHVYWYRQLPEEGLKFMVYLQKENIIDESGMPKERFSAEFPKEGPSILRIQQVVRGDSAAYFCASSPVLNTEAFFGQGTRLTVV.

CDR3 DNA: TGTGCCAGCAGCTTACACCAGTCCATGAACACTGAAGCTTTCTTT. As protein: CASSLHQSMNTEAFF. V usage is TRBV7-6 and J usage is TRBJ1-1; D gene ambiguous. The CDR3 length is 15 residues. The germline V gene encodes CDR1 SGHVS and CDR2 FNYEAQ. The ends were cut back, 2 bases at V and 0 bases at J, with 10 bases in the middle.

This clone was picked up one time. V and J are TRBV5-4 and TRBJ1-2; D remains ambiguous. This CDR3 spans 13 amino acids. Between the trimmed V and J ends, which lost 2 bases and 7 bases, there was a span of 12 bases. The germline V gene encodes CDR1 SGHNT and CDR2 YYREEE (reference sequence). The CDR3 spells CASSFRGYPGYTF. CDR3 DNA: TGTGCCAGCAGCTTTAGAGGGTACCCTGGCTACACCTTC.